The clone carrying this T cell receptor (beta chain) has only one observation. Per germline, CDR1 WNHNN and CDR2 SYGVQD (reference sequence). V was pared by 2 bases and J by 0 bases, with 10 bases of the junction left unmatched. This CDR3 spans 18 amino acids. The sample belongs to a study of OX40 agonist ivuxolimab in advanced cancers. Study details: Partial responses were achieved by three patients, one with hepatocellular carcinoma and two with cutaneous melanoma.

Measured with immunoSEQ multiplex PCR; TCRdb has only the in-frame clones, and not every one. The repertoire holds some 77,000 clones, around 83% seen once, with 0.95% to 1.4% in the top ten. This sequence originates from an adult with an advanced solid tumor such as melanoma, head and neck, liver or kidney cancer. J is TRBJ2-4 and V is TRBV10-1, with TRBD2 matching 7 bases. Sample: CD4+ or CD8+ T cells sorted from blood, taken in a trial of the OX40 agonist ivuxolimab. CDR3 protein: CASSEPWDYTIAKNIQYF. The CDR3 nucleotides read TGCGCCAGCAGTGAGCCCTGGGACTACACAATAGCCAAAAACATTCAGTACTTC.